In its sample, the clone carrying this TCR beta chain was seen many times. The antigen remains undetermined. This CDR3 has 17 amino acids. With 7 bases clipped from V and 11 bases from J, the junction kept 19 bases outside the gene matches. Germline V gene data show CDR1 as MDHEN and CDR2 as SYDVKM. Treatment noted: oral pan-JAK inhibitor, 5-10 mg twice daily. Lesional scalp tissue (obtained by punch biopsy) and peripheral blood were collected from alopecia areata patients. It was from PBMCs that CD4+ and CD8+ T cells were sorted. The source of the sample is a study of CD8+ T cells in alopecia areata. Study-level findings and limits: The study found TCR sharing across patients less clear than in mice, possibly for HLA reasons.

cDNA serving as the sequencing template came from extracted, reverse transcribed RNA. TCRdb keeps only in-frame clones here, not all; method: immunoSEQ multiplex PCR. The sample has 98,000 or so clones, 50% to 75% seen once. The chain links TRBV28 to TRBJ2-1; 11 bases map to TRBD2. Sequencing used CD8+ T cells sorted from blood, obtained at week 4, from a patient treated with tofacitinib. The receptor comes from a human donor with alopecia areata. The CDR3 nucleotides are TGTGCCAGCAAGGATAGCGGGAGGGCCGTCTACAATGACCAGCAGTTCTTC. It codes for CASKDSGRAVYNDQQFF.